Each of the 27 T cell receptor beta chains below was sequenced from the same sample in a study of shared clonotypes between healthy human individuals. Terminally differentiated effector memory CD45RA+ cells were excluded from the naive CD8 cells, which were CD45RO-negative and positively selected for CCR7. Sequencing used immunoSEQ multiplex PCR; TCRdb keeps in-frame clones, though not all of them. Counted here are 800,000 to 950,000 clones, 90% to 97% occurring once; the ten biggest clones make up less than 0.25%. Input material: naive CD8+ T cells sorted from blood. Receptor source: a man aged 25-45 years in good health.

The rearrangement joins TRBV7-8 to TRBJ2-7; TRBD2 matches at 9 bases. CDR3 size: 18 residues. The germline CDR1 and CDR2 sequences are SGHVS and FQNEAQ. The V gene end was trimmed by 0 bases and the J gene end by 4 bases; junction bases not matched to a gene: 13. In nucleotides, the CDR3 is TGTGCCAGCAGCTTAGCGCGTAGTGGTAGCGGGAGTGCATACGAGCAGTACTTC. It codes for CASSLARSGSGSAYEQYF. The full variable domain, with the rest looked up from reference TRBV7-8 and TRBJ2-7, is GAGVSQSPRYKVAKRGQDVALRCDPISGHVSLFWYQQALGQGPEFLTYFQNEAQLDKSGLPSDRFFAERPEGSVSTLKIQRTQQEDSAVYLCASSLARSGSGSAYEQYFGPGTRLTVT.

The chain combines TRBV6-6 with TRBJ2-3, with TRBD2 identical over 7 bases. The germline CDR1 and CDR2 sequences are MNHNY and SVGAGI (reference sequence). The CDR3 has 14 residues. Germline trimming cut 6 bases from V and 4 bases from J; bases unmatched to any gene: 7. The CDR3, as DNA: TGTGCCAGCAGCCCCCGGGGGGTTTCAGATACGCAGTATTTT. Protein: CASSPRGVSDTQYF.

The V and J genes are TRBV4-1 and TRBJ1-1; D not resolved. The germline CDR1 and CDR2 sequences are MGHRA and YSYEKL. This CDR3 has 12 residues. V was cut by 0 bases and J by 6 bases, with 5 bases left in between. The CDR3 nucleotides read TGCGCCAGCAGCCAAGATCTGGCTGAAGCTTTCTTT. Its translation is CASSQDLAEAFF.

This chain connects TRBV10-1 to TRBJ2-7; D is tentatively TRBD1 or TRBD2 (5 bases each). Germline assignment: CDR1 WNHNN and CDR2 SYGVQD (reference sequence). The CDR3 contains 14 residues. Trimming pared 6 bases from V and 3 bases from J, leaving 15 bases between. The CDR3: CASRASGPNYEQYF. The CDR3 nucleotides read TGCGCCAGCAGGGCCTCGGGACCAAACTACGAGCAGTACTTC.

V is TRBV18 and J is TRBJ1-5, with TRBD1 matching 8 bases. In germline, CDR1 is KGHSH, CDR2 LQKENI. CDR3 length equals 13 residues. With V trimmed by 6 bases and J by 7 bases, 5 bases remained unmatched. CDR3 amino acids: CASSDRGQQPQHF. CDR3 nucleotide sequence: TGTGCCAGCTCCGACAGGGGTCAGCAGCCCCAGCATTTT.

The J gene is TRBJ1-1, the V gene TRBV28; D perhaps matches TRBD1 (5 bases). The CDR3 extends over 13 amino acids. Trimming cost V 6 bases and J 5 bases, with 13 bases left between them. Germline V gene sequence: CDR1 MDHEN, CDR2 SYDVKM. CDR3 nucleotide sequence: TGTGCCAGCAGCCCCTGGGGCGGAACTGAAGCTTTCTTT. This codes for CASSPWGGTEAFF.

The chain employs TRBV2 and TRBJ1-5; D not certain. V gave up 8 bases and J gave up 3 bases, with 14 bases separating them. In germline, CDR1 is SNHLY, CDR2 FYNNEI. The CDR3 contains 14 residues. CDR3 sequence: CASGAFELNQPQHF. CDR3 bases: TGTGCCAGCGGTGCATTCGAGCTCAATCAGCCCCAGCATTTT.

The gene calls are TRBV19 and TRBJ1-1; 8 bases line up with TRBD1. CDR3 length equals 13 residues. J gave up 4 bases and V 4 bases, and 2 bases lay outside the gene matches. Germline V gene data show CDR1 as LNHDA and CDR2 as SQIVND (reference sequence). CDR3 residues: CASSKTGGTEAFF. The DNA for the CDR3 is TGTGCCAGTAGTAAAACAGGGGGCACTGAAGCTTTCTTT.

This chain connects TRBV14 to TRBJ2-7; D gene unclear. Germline CDR1 SGHDN, CDR2 FVKESK. Trimming cost V 0 bases and J 5 bases, with 17 bases left between them. The CDR3 is made up of 16 amino acids. The CDR3 sequence: CASSQEIDFPRNEQYF. The DNA of the CDR3 is TGTGCCAGCAGCCAAGAAATAGACTTCCCTCGAAACGAGCAGTACTTC.

This clone appeared once. V and J are TRBV2 and TRBJ2-1; D is ambiguous. Germline CDR1 reads SNHLY; CDR2 reads FYNNEI. The CDR3 loop spans 15 amino acids. Trimming removed 3 bases from V and 3 bases from J, with 12 bases in between. This CDR3 is CASSDGQSGYNEQFF. CDR3 sequence (DNA): TGTGCCAGCAGTGACGGCCAGTCAGGCTACAATGAGCAGTTCTTC.

The chain links TRBV21-1 to TRBJ2-7; TRBD1 reflects the table's D call only, with no check against the DNA. TRBV21-1 is a pseudogene. The CDR3 has 15 amino acids. Here the CDR3 reads CASSHSPRGRGEQYF. CDR3 DNA: TGTGCCAGCAGTCATTCCCCCAGGGGGCGGGGCGAGCAGTACTTC.

This chain connects TRBV27 to TRBJ2-7; 11 positions match TRBD2. The CDR3 is made up of 17 amino acids. V trimming: 0 bases; J trimming: 0 bases; junction bases outside the gene matches: 4. CDR1 is MNHEY and CDR2 is SMNVEV in the germline V gene (reference sequence). The CDR3 DNA is TGTGCCAGCAGTTTATCGTTACTAGCGGGAGACTCCTACGAGCAGTACTTC. It translates to CASSLSLLAGDSYEQYF.

The chain couples TRBV7-8 to TRBJ2-3; TRBD2 matches 8 bases. CDR1 is SGHVS, CDR2 FQNEAQ, per germline. This CDR3 has 18 amino acids. V lost 3 bases and J lost 1; bases outside the gene matches: 12. This CDR3 is CASSFRASGRARTDTQYF. Written as DNA, the CDR3 is TGTGCCAGCAGCTTCCGGGCTAGCGGGCGGGCCCGCACAGATACGCAGTATTTT. The full variable domain, with the rest looked up from reference TRBV7-8 and TRBJ2-3, is GAGVSQSPRYKVAKRGQDVALRCDPISGHVSLFWYQQALGQGPEFLTYFQNEAQLDKSGLPSDRFFAERPEGSVSTLKIQRTQQEDSAVYLCASSFRASGRARTDTQYFGPGTRLTVL.

The chain recombines TRBV6-5 with TRBJ1-1, with 10 bases that match TRBD1. Germline-derived CDR1 and CDR2 are MNHEY and SVGAGI. V shed 2 bases, J shed 3 bases, and the junction held 3 bases outside the gene matches. This CDR3 contains 15 residues. Written as DNA, the CDR3 is TGTGCCAGCAGTTACGGGACAGGGGTGGACACTGAAGCTTTCTTT. It yields the protein CASSYGTGVDTEAFF.

The CDR3 DNA reads TGCGCCAGCAGCTTGTCTGGGACGGAGAACACCGGGGAGCTGTTTTTT. Encoded protein: CASSLSGTENTGELFF. The V call is TRBV5-1, the J call TRBJ2-2, with D perhaps given as TRBD1 or TRBD2 (5 bases each). CDR3 length: 16 residues. With 1 base removed from V and 1 base from J, the gap between germline ends came to 11 bases. Looked up from germline, CDR1 is SGHRS and CDR2 is YFSETQ.

The J gene is TRBJ2-7, the V gene TRBV15; 14 bases match TRBD2. J gave up 4 bases and V 1 base, and 6 bases lay outside the gene matches. Germline CDR1 LNHNV, CDR2 YYDKDF (reference sequence). The CDR3 sequence is 17 residues long. CDR3 loop: CATSRVGLAGGRYEQYF. In nucleotides, the CDR3 is TGTGCCACCAGCAGAGTAGGACTAGCGGGAGGACGGTACGAGCAGTACTTC.

This sequence joins TRBV11-3 and TRBJ2-3, with TRBD2 matching 12 bases. Germline trimming cut 1 base from V and 8 bases from J; bases unmatched to any gene: 7. Looked up from germline, CDR1 is SGHNT and CDR2 is YENEEA. The CDR3 is 16 residues long. The CDR3 protein is CASSLGLAGVMSTQYF. Written as DNA, the CDR3 is TGTGCCAGCAGCTTAGGACTAGCGGGAGTAATGAGTACGCAGTATTTT.

CDR3 sequence reads: CASSYRSVDTQYF. For the CDR3, the DNA is TGTGCCAGCAGTTATCGCAGTGTAGATACGCAGTATTTT. The chain combines TRBV6-5 with TRBJ2-3; D is unresolved. The CDR3 extends over 13 amino acids. CDR1 and CDR2 (germline): MNHEY, SVGAGI. The V end was cut by 3 bases, the J end by 5 bases, with 9 bases between.

CDR3 protein: CSVAPPEKQAEGQPQHF. CDR3 sequence (DNA): TGCAGCGTTGCCCCCCCAGAGAAGCAGGCCGAGGGTCAGCCCCAGCATTTT. This chain uses TRBV29-1 with TRBJ1-5, with no clear D. This CDR3 has 17 amino acids. Per the germline V gene, CDR1 is SQVTM and CDR2 is ANQGSEA. V lost 4 bases and J 6 bases, leaving 25 bases between the germline ends.

This clone was found once. The gene calls are TRBV19 and TRBJ2-7; unclear D gene. The CDR3 has 13 amino acids. V was pared by 1 base and J by 5 bases, with 9 bases between. Germline CDR1 LNHDA, CDR2 SQIVND (reference sequence). The CDR3 spells CASSIGWGNEQYF. CDR3 bases: TGTGCCAGTAGTATAGGATGGGGAAACGAGCAGTACTTC. Looking up the rest from reference TRBV19 and TRBJ2-7 gives the full variable domain: DGGITQSPKYLFRKEGQNVTLSCEQNLNHDAMYWYRQDPGQGLRLIYYSQIVNDFQKGDIAEGYSVSREKKESFPLTVTSAQKNPTAFYLCASSIGWGNEQYFGPGTRLTVT.

V and J are TRBV7-9 and TRBJ1-2; D possibly corresponds to TRBD1 (5 bases). The V gene's germline CDR1 is SEHNR and CDR2 FQNEAQ (reference sequence). Trimming removed 1 base from V and 3 bases from J, with 15 bases in between. The CDR3 has 16 residues. The CDR3 DNA follows: TGTGCCAGCAGCTTAGAAGTTGGCAGGGTTCACTATGGCTACACCTTC. Translating it yields CASSLEVGRVHYGYTF.

The rearrangement joins TRBV9 to TRBJ2-7, with D possibly TRBD1 on 6 matching bases. Germline CDR1 and CDR2: SGDLS and YYNGEE. V lost 4 bases and J 4 bases, leaving 12 bases between the germline ends. The CDR3 has 13 residues. The CDR3 protein is CASSPGDAYEQYF. CDR3 nucleotide sequence: TGTGCCAGCAGCCCAGGGGACGCATACGAGCAGTACTTC. Full variable domain (remainder filled in from reference TRBV9 and TRBJ2-7): DSGVTQTPKHLITATGQRVTLRCSPRSGDLSVYWYQQSLDQGLQFLIQYYNGEERAKGNILERFSAQQFPDLHSELNLSSLELGDSALYFCASSPGDAYEQYFGPGTRLTVT.

The rearrangement links TRBV11-2 to TRBJ2-3; 15 bases match TRBD2. Germline-derived CDR1 and CDR2 are SGHAT and FQNNGV. V shed 5 bases, J shed 0 bases, and the junction held 9 bases outside the gene matches. The CDR3 runs to 19 residues. CDR3 residues: CASSTPGLAGGPSTDTQYF. The CDR3 region has the DNA TGTGCCAGCAGCACCCCCGGACTAGCGGGAGGGCCGAGCACAGATACGCAGTATTTT.

This clone has only one observation. The chain couples TRBV6-5 to TRBJ2-7, with 9 bases matching TRBD2. Germline V gene sequence: CDR1 MNHEY, CDR2 SVGAGI. After removal of 4 bases from V and 3 bases from J, the junction contained 4 bases not matched to a gene. The CDR3 runs 14 residues. The DNA of the CDR3 is TGTGCCAGCAGTTTCTATAGCGGGAGCTACGAGCAGTACTTC. As protein: CASSFYSGSYEQYF.

This clone was seen once. CDR3 sequence reads: CASRPSGIYNEQFF. For the CDR3, the DNA is TGTGCCAGCAGGCCTAGCGGGATTTACAATGAGCAGTTCTTC. The chain couples TRBV27 to TRBJ2-1; 9 bases agree with TRBD2. Germline trimming cut 6 bases from V and 4 bases from J; bases unmatched to any gene: 4. The CDR3 totals 14 residues. Germline CDR1 and CDR2: MNHEY and SMNVEV (reference sequence).

Note on this clone: This sample also contains other DNA sequences that code for the same CDR3. This rearrangement joins TRBV7-6 to TRBJ2-2; 9 positions match TRBD2. Trimming removed 5 bases from V and 4 bases from J; junction bases left unmatched: 5. Germline lookup yields CDR1 SGHVS and CDR2 FNYEAQ. The CDR3 runs 15 residues. The CDR3 spells CASSTGLAGTGELFF. The CDR3 nucleotides read TGTGCCAGCAGCACGGGACTAGCCGGCACCGGGGAGCTGTTTTTT.

The DNA of the CDR3 is TGTGCCATCAGTGAGTCGACTGAAGCTTTCTTT. Translation: CAISESTEAFF. The V call is TRBV10-3, the J call TRBJ1-1; D call uncertain. CDR1 is ENHRY, CDR2 SYGVKD, per germline. Trimming shortened V by 0 bases and J by 5 bases, and 1 base separated the two germline ends. The CDR3 has 11 residues.